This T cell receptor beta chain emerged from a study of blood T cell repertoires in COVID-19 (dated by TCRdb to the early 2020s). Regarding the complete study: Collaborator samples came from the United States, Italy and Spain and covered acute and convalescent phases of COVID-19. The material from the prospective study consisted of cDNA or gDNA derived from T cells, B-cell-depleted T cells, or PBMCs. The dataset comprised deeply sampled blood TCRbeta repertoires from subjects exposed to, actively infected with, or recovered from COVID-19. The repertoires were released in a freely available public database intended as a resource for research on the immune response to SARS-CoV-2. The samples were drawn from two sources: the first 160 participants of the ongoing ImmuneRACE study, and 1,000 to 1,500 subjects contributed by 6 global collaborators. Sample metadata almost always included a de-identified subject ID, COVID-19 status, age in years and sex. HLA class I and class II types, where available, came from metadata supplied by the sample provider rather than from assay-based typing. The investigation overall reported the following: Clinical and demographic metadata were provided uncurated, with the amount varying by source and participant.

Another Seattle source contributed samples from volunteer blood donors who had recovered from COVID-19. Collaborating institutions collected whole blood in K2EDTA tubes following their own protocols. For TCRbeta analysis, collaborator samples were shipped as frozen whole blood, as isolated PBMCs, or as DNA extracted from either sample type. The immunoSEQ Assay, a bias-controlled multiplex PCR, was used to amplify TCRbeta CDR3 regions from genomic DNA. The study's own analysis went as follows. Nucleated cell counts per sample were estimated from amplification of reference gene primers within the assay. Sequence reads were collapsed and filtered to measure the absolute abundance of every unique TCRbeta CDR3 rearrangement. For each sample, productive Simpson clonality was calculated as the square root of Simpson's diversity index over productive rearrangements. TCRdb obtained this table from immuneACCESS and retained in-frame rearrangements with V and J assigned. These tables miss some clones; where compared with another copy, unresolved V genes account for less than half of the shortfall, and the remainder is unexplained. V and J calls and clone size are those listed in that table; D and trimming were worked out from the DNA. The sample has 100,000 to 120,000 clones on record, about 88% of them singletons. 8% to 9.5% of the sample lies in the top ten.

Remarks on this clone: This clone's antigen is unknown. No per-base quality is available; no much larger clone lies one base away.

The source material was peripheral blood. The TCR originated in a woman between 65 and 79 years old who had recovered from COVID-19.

The CDR3 in this case is CSASTRGAKNIQYF. The nucleotide sequence is given as TGCAGTGCTAGTACGAGGGGGGCCAAAAACATTCAGTACTTC. This chain joins TRBV20-1 to TRBJ2-4; the D gene is perhaps TRBD1, from 6 matching bases. From the cysteine through the phenylalanine, the CDR3 covers 14 amino acids. The CDR3 DNA has 42 bases and is translated from base 1. Trimming at the junction amounts to 3 bases on V and 1 base on J, and the germline ends lie 10 bases apart. The germline V gene (reference sequence) supplies CDR1 DFQATT and CDR2 SNEGSKA.